This T cell receptor beta chain emerged from a study of blood T cells in healthy people across ages. Primers used in a second PCR of about 6 to 11 cycles were a sample-barcoded 5' primer and a J-beta primer mix. Via MiXCR, TCRdb re-called the 5' RACE reads, giving one row per CDR3 protein. This table has fewer than 950,000 distinct CDR3 sequences, about 53% appearing once. This clonotype appeared a few times. What it recognizes is unknown. Study-level points and caveats: Naive T cell percentage showed a strong correlation with the diversity of TCR beta. Higher diversity and more naive CD4+ cells were features of long-lived donors, compared to aged donors.

Trimming removed 4 bases from V and 4 bases from J, with 10 bases in between. The CDR3 extends over 12 amino acids. Germline V CDR1 and CDR2: DFQATT, SNEGSKA (reference sequence). The rearrangement links TRBV20-1 to TRBJ2-5; D may be TRBD1 (6 bases). The origin of this receptor is a man older than 75 in good health. The sequencing sample was made of blood. In DNA, the CDR3 is TGCAGTGCTAAAAACAGGGCAGAGACCCAGTACTTC. Its protein product is CSAKNRAETQYF.